This TCR beta chain was found in a study of low-dose radiotherapy and immunotherapy resistance in tumors. About the study: Cohort 1 was given 0.5 Gy per fraction every 2 weeks, for 6.5 Gy total.

Germline CDR1 and CDR2: KGHSH and LQKENI. With V trimmed by 2 bases and J by 5 bases, 13 bases remained unmatched. This CDR3 spans 17 amino acids. Primers targeting TRAV and TRBV primed first-strand cDNA, covering alpha and beta chains. Over about 18 PCR cycles, TCRs were amplified from a constant-region primer and V-primer adapter. One entry per CDR3 protein, called by TCRdb with MiXCR from the reads. The table records some 82,000 distinct CDR3 sequences, 18% of them present only once. The table lists this clonotype with many counts. Specified time point: before trial treatment. Donors were dosed with nivolumab and ipilimumab; they also received aspirin, low-dose cyclophosphamide and low-dose radiotherapy.

This sequence was found in a male donor with prostate cancer. This specimen was PBMCs, taken before treatment. This chain connects TRBV18 to TRBJ1-1; 8 bases fit TRBD1. In DNA, the CDR3 is TGTGCCAGCTCACCAGGCGACAGGGGCAGGCTTTCGACTGAAGCTTTCTTT. Translated, it gives CASSPGDRGRLSTEAFF.